Each of the 8 T cell receptor beta chains below was sequenced from the same sample in a study of CD8 T cells in Susac syndrome. The RNA input was roughly 0.45 to 1 ug, and it was reverse transcribed with random hexamers. TCRdb reprocessed the immunoSEQ multiplex PCR reads with MiXCR, giving one entry per CDR3 protein. The sample has 65,000 to 75,000 distinct CDR3 sequences, 95% seen once. Sequencing used CD8+ T cells from PBMCs. Receptor source: a human donor in good health.

The gene calls are TRBV23-1 and TRBJ1-1, with D unclear. Being an ORF, TRBV23-1 has a function that is uncertain. CDR3 length: 13 amino acids. Trimming shortened V by 1 base and J by 4 bases, and 7 bases separated the two germline ends. The CDR3 protein is CASSQFTSTEAFF. Written as DNA, the CDR3 is TGCGCCAGCAGTCAATTTACCAGCACTGAAGCTTTCTTT.

The rearrangement links TRBV7-8 to TRBJ1-4; D ambiguous. The V end was cut by 5 bases, the J end by 5 bases, with 12 bases between. This CDR3 comprises 14 residues. Germline-derived CDR1 and CDR2 are SGHVS and FQNEAQ. The CDR3 DNA follows: TGTGCCAGCAGCCTATACCAGACCAATGAAAAACTGTTTTTT. The encoded protein is CASSLYQTNEKLFF.

The rearrangement joins TRBV23-1 to TRBJ1-1; a weak D match, TRBD1 (5 bases). TRBV23-1 is treated as an ORF (open reading frame) with a function not yet certain. This CDR3 is built from 14 residues. V was cut by 0 bases and J by 3 bases, with 8 bases left in between. The CDR3: CASSQSEGDTEAFF. For the CDR3, the DNA is TGCGCCAGCAGTCAATCGGAAGGGGACACTGAAGCTTTCTTT.

The chain carries TRBV5-8 and TRBJ1-5, with a tentative D call TRBD1 (5 bases). This CDR3 comprises 15 residues. The germline V gene encodes CDR1 SGHTS and CDR2 YDEGEE. Deletions cut 4 bases from V and 1 base from J, with 12 bases between. CDR3 in amino acids: CASSIQGWSNQPQHF. As DNA, the CDR3 is TGTGCCAGCAGCATCCAGGGATGGAGCAATCAGCCCCAGCATTTT. The entire variable domain, with the rest obtained from reference TRBV5-8 and TRBJ1-5, is as follows: EAGVTQSPTHLIKTRGQQATLRCSPISGHTSVYWYQQALGLGLQFLLWYDEGEERNRGNFPPRFSGRQFPNYSSELNVNALELEDSALYLCASSIQGWSNQPQHFGDGTRLSIL.

The chain carries TRBV7-6 and TRBJ2-5; the D is unclear. The germline V and J ends were trimmed by 3 bases and 5 bases, with 10 bases remaining between them. This CDR3 is 13 amino acids long. Looked up from germline, CDR1 is SGHVS and CDR2 is FNYEAQ. As DNA, the CDR3 is TGTGCCAGCAGCTTCGCCTTACAGGAGACCCAGTACTTC. Translated: CASSFALQETQYF.

This clonotype appeared a single time. The chain recombines TRBV13 with TRBJ2-1, with TRBD2 identical over 10 bases. Germline V gives CDR1 PRHDT, CDR2 FYEKMQ (reference sequence). The V gene end was trimmed by 5 bases and the J gene end by 4 bases; junction bases not matched to a gene: 2. CDR3 length: 14 residues. The CDR3 protein is CASSGLAAYNEQFF. In nucleotides, the CDR3 is TGTGCCAGCAGCGGACTAGCGGCATACAATGAGCAGTTCTTC. The whole variable domain, filled in from reference TRBV13 and TRBJ2-1, reads AAGVIQSPRHLIKEKRETATLKCYPIPRHDTVYWYQQGPGQDPQFLISFYEKMQSDKGSIPDRFSAQQFSDYHSELNMSSLELGDSALYFCASSGLAAYNEQFFGPGTRLTVL.

The rearrangement uses TRBV19 and TRBJ2-1; 9 bases fit TRBD2. This CDR3 comprises 15 residues. V lost 5 bases to trimming and J lost 3 bases; unmatched junction nucleotides: 5. The germline V gene has CDR1 LNHDA and CDR2 SQIVND (reference sequence). The CDR3: CASSLSGGDYNEQFF. CDR3 in DNA: TGTGCCAGTAGTCTTAGCGGGGGCGACTACAATGAGCAGTTCTTC.

This chain links TRBV5-1 with TRBJ1-1, with D unclear. The CDR3 is 15 amino acids. Trimming shortened V by 0 bases and J by 2 bases, and 11 bases separated the two germline ends. CDR1 is SGHRS, CDR2 YFSETQ, per germline. The CDR3 here is CASSLERVVNTEAFF. As DNA, the CDR3 is TGCGCCAGCAGCTTGGAAAGGGTAGTCAACACTGAAGCTTTCTTT. The full variable domain, with the rest looked up from reference TRBV5-1 and TRBJ1-1, is KAGVTQTPRYLIKTRGQQVTLSCSPISGHRSVSWYQQTPGQGLQFLFEYFSETQRNKGNFPGRFSGRQFSNSRSEMNVSTLELGDSALYLCASSLERVVNTEAFFGQGTRLTVV.